The 10 T cell receptor beta chains below come from one sample, sequenced in a study of blood T cell repertoires in COVID-19. Assay used: immunoSEQ multiplex PCR; TCRdb lists only in-frame clones, some missing. The sample has around 170,000 clones, approximately 87% seen once; the top ten hold 3.5% to 4.5%. The specimen sequenced was peripheral blood. These receptors were taken from a woman in her 70s with acute or convalescent COVID-19.

The V gene is TRBV28, the J gene TRBJ1-5; 12 bases are a match to TRBD1. CDR1 is MDHEN and CDR2 is SYDVKM in the germline V gene. This CDR3 has 17 amino acids. After removal of 2 bases from V and 1 base from J, the junction contained 3 bases not matched to a gene. The CDR3 sequence: CASSLRDRGPSNQPQHF. CDR3 DNA sequence: TGTGCCAGCAGTTTAAGGGACAGGGGGCCGAGCAATCAGCCCCAGCATTTT.

This clone was picked up a small number of times. The chain carries TRBV5-1 and TRBJ2-2; 8 nucleotides line up with TRBD1. The CDR3 runs to 15 residues. Looked up from germline, CDR1 is SGHRS and CDR2 is YFSETQ. With 7 bases clipped from V and 4 bases from J, the junction kept 9 bases outside the gene matches. CDR3: CASRYRGDSTGELFF. The CDR3 DNA reads as TGCGCCAGCCGGTACAGGGGGGATAGCACCGGGGAGCTGTTTTTT.

J is TRBJ1-6 and V is TRBV19, with D possibly being TRBD1 (6 bases). The V gene's germline CDR1 is LNHDA and CDR2 SQIVND (reference sequence). The CDR3 runs 14 residues. The germline V and J ends were trimmed by 7 bases and 10 bases, with 17 bases remaining between them. CDR3 protein: CASTQGTNLSPLHF. The CDR3 coding sequence is TGTGCCAGTACCCAAGGGACAAATCTATCACCCCTCCACTTT. The complete variable domain, with remaining parts taken from reference TRBV19 and TRBJ1-6, reads DGGITQSPKYLFRKEGQNVTLSCEQNLNHDAMYWYRQDPGQGLRLIYYSQIVNDFQKGDIAEGYSVSREKKESFPLTVTSAQKNPTAFYLCASTQGTNLSPLHFGNGTRLTVT.

The rearrangement links TRBV24-1 to TRBJ1-1; the D is unclear. Germline lookup yields CDR1 KGHDR and CDR2 SFDVKD. The CDR3 totals 12 residues. V shed 3 bases and J shed 3 bases, with 4 bases lying between them. The CDR3 is CATSDPDTEAFF. Written as DNA, the CDR3 is TGTGCCACCAGTGATCCGGACACTGAAGCTTTCTTT.

This clone showed up just once. The chain combines TRBV28 with TRBJ1-2, with no clear D. V was clipped by 5 bases and J by 2 bases, with 9 bases between them. The CDR3 runs 13 residues. Per germline, CDR1 MDHEN and CDR2 SYDVKM. In DNA, the CDR3 is TGTGCCAGCAGTCAACAGACCAACTATGGCTACACCTTC. Translated: CASSQQTNYGYTF.

This sequence joins TRBV7-2 and TRBJ1-2, with TRBD1 as a possible D gene (6 bases). Germline V CDR1 and CDR2: SGHTA, FQGNSA. This CDR3 comprises 14 residues. The V gene lost 3 bases and the J gene lost 5 bases, with 13 bases spanning the gap. The CDR3 region has the DNA TGTGCCAGCAGCTTGAACAGGGCCTCATATGGCTACACCTTC. Translating it yields CASSLNRASYGYTF.

The rearrangement joins TRBV6-2 or TRBV6-3 to TRBJ1-5; TRBD1 is a possible D gene (6 bases). The V gene lost 6 bases and the J gene lost 4 bases, with 10 bases spanning the gap. The CDR3 runs to 13 residues. Germline assignment: CDR1 MNHEY and CDR2 SVGEGT. For the CDR3, the DNA is TGTGCCAGCAGCCCGGACAGAAATCAGCCCCAGCATTTT. Encoded protein: CASSPDRNQPQHF.

Comment on this clone: This same CDR3 is encoded by further DNA sequences in the sample. The chain recombines TRBV10-3 with TRBJ2-1; 8 nucleotides match TRBD2. The CDR3 contains 15 residues. From germline, CDR1 is ENHRY and CDR2 SYGVKD. Losses at the gene ends were 8 bases for V and 0 bases for J; bases not matched to a gene: 6. This CDR3 reads CAIRGGESSYNEQFF. Written as DNA, the CDR3 is TGTGCCATCCGGGGGGGGGAGAGCTCCTACAATGAGCAGTTCTTC.

The chain is built from TRBV9 and TRBJ2-3; TRBD1 aligns across 8 bases. Germline V gene data show CDR1 as SGDLS and CDR2 as YYNGEE. The CDR3 spans 17 residues. V lost 0 bases, J lost 2 bases, and 8 bases stayed unmatched. The CDR3 DNA is TGTGCCAGCAGCGTAGAAAGGGGGACAGGACTCACAGATACGCAGTATTTT. Translating it yields CASSVERGTGLTDTQYF.

The table lists this clone with a count of one. The genes are TRBV9 and TRBJ2-2; D might be TRBD1 (5 bases). V was trimmed by 2 bases and J by 1 base, leaving 9 bases between them. The germline V gene has CDR1 SGDLS and CDR2 YYNGEE. The CDR3 is made up of 15 amino acids. As DNA, the CDR3 is TGTGCCAGCAGCGTCGGACATAAGAACACCGGGGAGCTGTTTTTT. It specifies CASSVGHKNTGELFF.